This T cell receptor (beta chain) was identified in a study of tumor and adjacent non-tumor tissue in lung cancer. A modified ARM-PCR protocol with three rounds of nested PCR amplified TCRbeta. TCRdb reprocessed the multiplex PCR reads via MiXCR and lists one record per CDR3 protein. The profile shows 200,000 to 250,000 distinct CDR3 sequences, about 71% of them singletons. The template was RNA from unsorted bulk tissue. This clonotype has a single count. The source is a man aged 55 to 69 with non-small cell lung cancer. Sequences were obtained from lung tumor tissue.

CDR3 coding DNA: TGTGCCAGCAGCTCGGGACTAGCTGGTGCCATCGGGGAGCTGTTTTTT. This sequence encodes CASSSGLAGAIGELFF. This chain joins TRBV12-3 or TRBV12-4 and TRBJ2-2; 9 bases are shared with TRBD2. Unmatched junction bases numbered 12, after V lost 6 bases and J lost 7 bases. The CDR3 contains 16 residues.